The clone carrying this TCR beta chain has just one count. The source of the sample is a study of blood T cell repertoires in COVID-19. For the study at large: Acute-phase and convalescent COVID-19 samples originated in the United States, Italy and Spain. Nucleic acid was either cDNA or gDNA, and it came from T cells, B-cell-depleted T cells, or PBMCs.

The CDR3 is 15 amino acids. Germline CDR1 SNHLY, CDR2 FYNNEI. With 7 bases clipped from V and 7 bases from J, the junction kept 11 bases outside the gene matches. Authors' methods: Estimated nucleated cell counts came from reference gene primer amplification. Libraries were prepared by immunoSEQ multiplex PCR; TCRdb keeps only in-frame clonotypes and omits some of them. That table supplies the V and J calls and clone size; D and trimming were determined from the DNA. The table lists some 100,000 clones, approximately 85% of them singletons. The source material was peripheral blood. The J gene is TRBJ1-4, the V gene TRBV2, with 8 bases lining up with TRBD1. This sequence originates from a woman in her fifties or sixties with acute or convalescent COVID-19. The CDR3 nucleotides are TGTGCCAGCACCACTCTAGGACAGGGCGTTGAAAAACTGTTTTTT. Translation: CASTTLGQGVEKLFF. The full variable domain, completed using reference TRBV2 and TRBJ1-4, is EPEVTQTPSHQVTQMGQEVILRCVPISNHLYFYWYRQILGQKVEFLVSFYNNEISEKSEIFDDQFSVERPDGSNFTLKIRSTKLEDSAMYFCASTTLGQGVEKLFFGSGTQLSVL.